This T cell receptor beta chain was captured by sequencing in a study of read filtering for tumor transcriptome and immune sequencing. Study in general: DNase treatment preceded whole-transcriptome library preparation.

From roughly 390 ng of RNA, a library with molecular barcoded alpha/delta and beta/gamma adaptors was made. TCRdb re-derived calls from the reads in MiXCR, one entry per CDR3 protein. The repertoire includes approximately 58,000 distinct CDR3 sequences, around 20% of them detected once, and about a sixth sits in the top ten. At least ten counts were recorded for this clonotype. The ends were cut back, 0 bases at V and 4 bases at J, with 12 bases in the middle. From germline, CDR1 is SGHVS and CDR2 FNYEAQ. The CDR3 is 15 residues long. This chain links TRBV7-6 with TRBJ2-5, with a tentative D call TRBD1 (6 bases). The TCR was taken from a donor at least 40 years old with multiple myeloma. Sequenced input: a population of CD138-negative cells sorted from bone marrow. The CDR3 here is CASSLAEGVGETQYF. The DNA for the CDR3 is TGTGCCAGCAGCTTAGCCGAGGGGGTCGGAGAGACCCAGTACTTC.